The 8 T cell receptor beta chains below were found in one sample sequenced in a study of cytomegalovirus exposure and HLA in healthy donors. The PCR contained 60 Vbeta and 13 Jbeta primers. Assay used: immunoSEQ multiplex PCR; TCRdb lists only in-frame clones, some missing. The table records more than 100,000 clones, roughly three quarters of them present only once. Sequencing was carried out using PBMCs. Receptor source: a woman aged 40-49 years in good health and CMV-seronegative.

V gene TRBV4-3 combines with J gene TRBJ2-7, with 7 bases aligning to TRBD2. Germline V gives CDR1 LGHNA, CDR2 YSLEER. This CDR3 region has 15 residues. The J segment lost 2 bases and the V segment lost 0 bases, leaving 4 bases of the junction unmatched. The CDR3 coding sequence is TGCGCCAGCAGCCAAGATCCCAGCGGGGCCTACGAGCAGTACTTC. Translating it yields CASSQDPSGAYEQYF.

A single count supports this clone. The J gene is TRBJ2-5, the V gene TRBV29-1, with 15 positions matching TRBD2. Germline values: CDR1 SQVTM, CDR2 ANQGSEA. This CDR3 has 17 residues. J gave up 4 bases and V 1 base, and 7 bases lay outside the gene matches. The CDR3 sequence is CSVEGGLAGGLGETQYF. The CDR3 bases are TGCAGCGTTGAAGGCGGACTAGCGGGGGGGCTCGGAGAGACCCAGTACTTC.

The rearrangement uses TRBV9 and TRBJ1-1; the D gene is possibly TRBD1 (6 bases). The V gene lost 3 bases and the J gene lost 4 bases, with 16 bases spanning the gap. This CDR3 spans 15 amino acids. Germline loops: CDR1 SGDLS, CDR2 YYNGEE. As DNA, the CDR3 is TGTGCCAGCAGCGGGCCCAGGGGAAGCGGCACTGAAGCTTTCTTT. Residues: CASSGPRGSGTEAFF.

This clone was found a few times. This chain links TRBV28 with TRBJ2-7; no clear D. The CDR3 runs 14 residues. V was clipped by 2 bases and J by 2 bases, with 10 bases between them. Germline V CDR1 and CDR2: MDHEN, SYDVKM. The CDR3 DNA sequence: TGTGCCAGCAGTTTAGTGGGCCCGACCTACGAGCAGTACTTC. This sequence encodes CASSLVGPTYEQYF.

This chain links TRBV5-1 with TRBJ1-4, with TRBD1 matching over 8 bases. Germline CDR1 SGHRS, CDR2 YFSETQ. V lost 0 bases and J lost 7; bases outside the gene matches: 8. The CDR3 sequence is 16 residues long. Here the CDR3 reads CASSLGARTGSEKLFF. CDR3 in DNA: TGCGCCAGCAGCTTGGGCGCCCGGACAGGGTCTGAAAAACTGTTTTTT.

In its sample, this clone was seen a few times. This chain links TRBV4-1 with TRBJ1-1; D is uncertain. This CDR3 contains 11 residues. Per the germline V gene, CDR1 is MGHRA and CDR2 is YSYEKL. V lost 3 bases and J lost 9, with 8 bases in between. CDR3 loop: CASSQGPKAFF. The CDR3 DNA reads TGCGCCAGCAGCCAGGGCCCAAAAGCTTTCTTT.

This clone was observed a few times. This chain links TRBV7-3 with TRBJ2-5; 11 nucleotides align to TRBD2. V was pared by 5 bases and J by 3 bases, with 11 bases of the junction left unmatched. The CDR3 runs 17 residues. CDR1 and CDR2 (germline): SGHTA, FQGTGA. The CDR3 region has the DNA TGTGCCAGCAGCATCACCGGGACTAGCGGAGGTGAAGAGACCCAGTACTTC. This codes for CASSITGTSGGEETQYF.

V usage is TRBV6-5 and J usage is TRBJ2-3, with a weak D call TRBD1 (6 bases). V was trimmed by 9 bases and J by 6 bases, leaving 13 bases between them. CDR1 MNHEY and CDR2 SVGAGI come from the germline V gene. This CDR3 spans 12 amino acids. DNA for the CDR3: TGTGCCAGTAGAACAGGGCCGGATACGCAGTATTTT. As protein: CASRTGPDTQYF.